These 32 T cell receptor beta chains share one sample of origin, sequenced in a study of beta chain features in type 1 diabetes. Expressed TCRB transcripts got sequenced, as all isolated RNA was reverse transcribed. The method was immunoSEQ multiplex PCR; TCRdb's version includes in-frame clones alone and lacks a portion of them. The sample shows more than 300,000 clones, about 14% of them seen only once. Specimen: naive CD4+ T cells from blood. The receptors were sampled from a woman aged 18-35 years in good health.

The sample holds a few counts of this clone. The rearrangement links TRBV28 to TRBJ1-1; TRBD1 matches 9 bases. From germline, CDR1 is MDHEN and CDR2 SYDVKM. This CDR3 comprises 12 residues. V lost 5 bases, J lost 7 bases, and 2 bases stayed unmatched. This CDR3 reads CASSPDRGEAFF. CDR3 DNA: TGTGCCAGCAGTCCGGACAGGGGTGAAGCTTTCTTT.

This clone was counted only a few times. Other DNA sequences in this sample translate to the same CDR3. CDR3 in amino acids: CASSVTGVTEAFF. In DNA form, the CDR3 reads TGTGCCAGCAGTGTGACAGGGGTCACTGAAGCTTTCTTT. This chain joins TRBV9 and TRBJ1-1; 8 bases match TRBD1. Trimming at V came to 5 bases and at J to 4 bases, leaving 4 bases not matched to a gene. This CDR3 spans 13 amino acids. The V gene's germline CDR1 is SGDLS and CDR2 YYNGEE.

This clone was counted between two and nine times. The chain uses TRBV5-1 and TRBJ2-3; 10 bases agree with TRBD2. The germline V gene encodes CDR1 SGHRS and CDR2 YFSETQ. This CDR3 region has 14 residues. The V gene end was trimmed by 3 bases and the J gene end by 5 bases; junction bases not matched to a gene: 3. CDR3 nucleotides: TGCGCCAGCAGCTGGCGGACTAGCGGAGATACGCAGTATTTT. Translated: CASSWRTSGDTQYF.

This clone was seen a handful of times. The chain links TRBV25-1 to TRBJ2-5; D is ambiguous. From germline, CDR1 is MGHDK and CDR2 SYGVNS. V was trimmed by 7 bases and J by 1 base, leaving 10 bases between them. CDR3 length: 13 amino acids. The DNA for the CDR3 is TGTGCCAGCACTGAGATCAGCCAAGAGACCCAGTACTTC. Amino acids: CASTEISQETQYF.

This clone was recorded a few times. V and J are TRBV30 and TRBJ1-2; possible D gene TRBD1, 5 bases. The CDR3 sequence is 12 residues long. Germline values: CDR1 GTSNPN, CDR2 SVGIG (reference sequence). V lost 1 base to trimming and J lost 4 bases, with 7 bases between them. The CDR3 DNA is TGTGCCTGGAGTGGGGGCGGCTATGGCTACACCTTC. It encodes CAWSGGGYGYTF.

This clone was seen more than once but under ten times. The rearrangement uses TRBV28 and TRBJ2-5, with 7 bases lining up with TRBD1. This CDR3 spans 15 amino acids. The V gene end was trimmed by 5 bases and the J gene end by 2 bases; junction bases not matched to a gene: 8. Per the germline V gene, CDR1 is MDHEN and CDR2 is SYDVKM. This CDR3 reads CASSQGQVQQETQYF. The CDR3 bases are TGTGCCAGCAGTCAAGGACAGGTCCAACAAGAGACCCAGTACTTC. Combining the CDR3 with reference TRBV28 and TRBJ2-5 gives the whole variable domain DVKVTQSSRYLVKRTGEKVFLECVQDMDHENMFWYRQDPGLGLRLIYFSYDVKMKEKGDIPEGYSVSREKKERFSLILESASTNQTSMYLCASSQGQVQQETQYFGPGTRLLVL.

The V call is TRBV29-1, the J call TRBJ2-5, with D perhaps TRBD1 (5 bases). Germline CDR1 reads SQVTM; CDR2 reads ANQGSEA. CDR3 length: 14 residues. Trimming shortened V by 2 bases and J by 1 base, and 11 bases separated the two germline ends. CDR3 sequence: CSVENPTGQETQYF. The DNA for the CDR3 is TGCAGCGTTGAAAATCCCACAGGCCAAGAGACCCAGTACTTC.

Only a few counts were recorded for this clone. The rearrangement uses TRBV15 and TRBJ1-1; D not certain. This CDR3 region has 12 residues. Trimming pared 3 bases from V and 8 bases from J, leaving 10 bases between. The germline V gene has CDR1 LNHNV and CDR2 YYDKDF (reference sequence). The CDR3 loop reads CATSSSPSEAFF. The CDR3 nucleotides read TGTGCCACCAGCAGCTCTCCGTCGGAAGCTTTCTTT.

This chain uses TRBV28 with TRBJ1-2; D is ambiguous. Germline CDR1 and CDR2: MDHEN and SYDVKM. CDR3 size: 14 residues. The V and J ends lost 8 bases and 4 bases respectively, with 17 bases between them. The CDR3 region has the DNA TGTGCCAGCTCCGCACCGGGTCTCGCCTATGGCTACACCTTC. It is translated as CASSAPGLAYGYTF.

The chain carries TRBV18 and TRBJ1-2; unclear D gene. Looked up from germline, CDR1 is KGHSH and CDR2 is LQKENI. Trimming took off 3 bases at V and 8 bases at J, with 13 bases between the two ends. The CDR3 has 13 residues. The CDR3 DNA follows: TGTGCCAGCTCACCCGACTACGAGGGCGGCTACACCTTC. This gives the protein CASSPDYEGGYTF.

This clone turned up a few times. The chain couples TRBV9 to TRBJ1-2; no definite D call. Germline V gene data show CDR1 as SGDLS and CDR2 as YYNGEE. There are 12 residues in the CDR3. Trimming shortened V by 4 bases and J by 8 bases, and 12 bases separated the two germline ends. The CDR3 bases are TGTGCCAGCAGCTCCCAGTCGGGAGGCTACACCTTC. Its translation: CASSSQSGGYTF.

V is TRBV30 and J is TRBJ2-3; maybe TRBD2 (6 bases). The germline V and J ends were trimmed by 2 bases and 5 bases, with 14 bases remaining between them. Per the germline V gene, CDR1 is GTSNPN and CDR2 is SVGIG (reference sequence). The CDR3 has 14 amino acids. Here the CDR3 reads CAWSLGTAGDTQYF. CDR3 nucleotide sequence: TGTGCCTGGAGTCTCGGGACTGCTGGAGATACGCAGTATTTT. Filled out from reference TRBV30 and TRBJ2-3, the complete variable domain reads SQTIHQWPATLVQPVGSPLSLECTVEGTSNPNLYWYRQAAGRGLQLLFYSVGIGQISSEVPQNLSASRPQDRQFILSSKKLLLSDSGFYLCAWSLGTAGDTQYFGPGTRLTVL.

V is TRBV5-1 and J is TRBJ2-1; possible D gene TRBD2, 7 bases. Germline V gives CDR1 SGHRS, CDR2 YFSETQ. This CDR3 comprises 18 residues. V was clipped by 4 bases and J by 0 bases, with 20 bases between them. In DNA form, the CDR3 reads TGCGCCAGCAGCCGGGGGGCTAGCGGACGCCGCTCCTACAATGAGCAGTTCTTC. Protein sequence: CASSRGASGRRSYNEQFF.

The rearrangement uses TRBV7-9 and TRBJ2-7; 12 nucleotides align to TRBD2. The CDR3 consists of 16 residues. Germline CDR1 SEHNR, CDR2 FQNEAQ (reference sequence). V lost 5 bases and J lost 0; bases outside the gene matches: 5. For the CDR3, the DNA is TGTGCCAGCAGCCTTCGGACTAGCGGGGCCTCCTACGAGCAGTACTTC. Its translation is CASSLRTSGASYEQYF.

The V and J genes are TRBV7-9 and TRBJ2-1; possible D gene TRBD1, 6 bases. The CDR3 extends over 15 amino acids. Germline V gene sequence: CDR1 SEHNR, CDR2 FQNEAQ (reference sequence). The germline V and J ends were trimmed by 1 base and 1 base, with 8 bases remaining between them. The CDR3 loop reads CASSLGQVSYNEQFF. The CDR3 DNA is TGTGCCAGCAGCTTAGGACAGGTATCCTACAATGAGCAGTTCTTC.

This clone was seen a few times. The CDR3 nucleotides are TGCAGCGTTACTAGCGGGATAAACACCTACGAGCAGTACTTC. Translated, it gives CSVTSGINTYEQYF. The chain has TRBV29-1 and TRBJ2-7, with 10 bases fitting TRBD2. CDR3 length equals 14 residues. Germline V gene sequence: CDR1 SQVTM, CDR2 ANQGSEA. Trimming removed 5 bases from V and 2 bases from J; junction bases left unmatched: 6.

This clone appeared a few times. The genes are TRBV25-1 and TRBJ2-7, with 12 bases lining up with TRBD2. CDR3 length: 17 residues. J was trimmed by 0 bases and V by 2 bases; bases with no gene match: 5. The germline CDR1 and CDR2 sequences are MGHDK and SYGVNS. The CDR3 here is CASSEGLAGTRSYEQYF. For the CDR3, the DNA is TGTGCCAGCAGTGAAGGACTAGCGGGAACCCGCTCCTACGAGCAGTACTTC.

The rearrangement joins TRBV28 to TRBJ2-1, with 10 bases aligning to TRBD2. This CDR3 has 17 residues. V shed 5 bases, J shed 1 base, and the junction held 8 bases outside the gene matches. Germline loops: CDR1 MDHEN, CDR2 SYDVKM. As DNA, the CDR3 is TGTGCCAGCAGTCCTCAGGAGGGACTAGCGTCCTACAATGAGCAGTTCTTC. Translating gives CASSPQEGLASYNEQFF.

V usage is TRBV25-1 and J usage is TRBJ2-1; perhaps TRBD2 as D (5 bases). Germline V lookup: CDR1 MGHDK, CDR2 SYGVNS. The CDR3 is 14 residues long. V was cut by 4 bases and J by 10 bases, with 17 bases left in between. CDR3 in amino acids: CASSGHPSGGEQFF. CDR3 DNA sequence: TGTGCCAGCAGTGGCCATCCCTCAGGAGGCGAGCAGTTCTTC.

This clone was picked up a small number of times. This chain links TRBV4-2 with TRBJ2-7; D not resolved. Germline-derived CDR1 and CDR2 are LGHNA and YNFKEQ. V was trimmed by 4 bases and J by 4 bases, leaving 8 bases between them. The CDR3 sequence is 12 residues long. The CDR3: CASSRTQYEQYF. As DNA, the CDR3 is TGTGCCAGCAGCCGCACTCAATACGAGCAGTACTTC.

The chain combines TRBV6-5 with TRBJ2-7, with TRBD2 identical over 7 bases. The germline gives CDR1 MNHEY, CDR2 SVGAGI. The ends lost 2 bases at V and 3 bases at J; junction bases unmatched: 1. The CDR3 contains 13 residues. CDR3 in amino acids: CASSYVAGYEQYF. DNA of the CDR3: TGTGCCAGCAGTTACGTAGCGGGCTACGAGCAGTACTTC.

V gene TRBV28 combines with J gene TRBJ2-7; D is perhaps TRBD2 (6 bases). The V gene's germline CDR1 is MDHEN and CDR2 SYDVKM. The germline V and J ends were trimmed by 6 bases and 3 bases, with 18 bases remaining between them. The CDR3 runs to 15 residues. The CDR3 DNA follows: TGTGCCAGCAGATCCGGGCGGGGCGATCACTACGAGCAGTACTTC. Translation gives CASRSGRGDHYEQYF.

CDR3 sequence: CASSGSSGRNEQFF. The CDR3 bases are TGCGCCAGCAGCGGGTCCAGCGGGAGGAATGAGCAGTTCTTC. The rearrangement uses TRBV5-1 and TRBJ2-1; 9 nucleotides match TRBD2. Germline V lookup: CDR1 SGHRS, CDR2 YFSETQ. CDR3 size: 14 residues. Losses at the gene ends were 4 bases for V and 7 bases for J; bases not matched to a gene: 6.

The sample holds a few counts of this clone. The chain uses TRBV11-2 and TRBJ2-4; D is possibly TRBD1 (5 bases). Per the germline V gene, CDR1 is SGHAT and CDR2 is FQNNGV. V lost 4 bases, J lost 7 bases, and 20 bases lay in between. This CDR3 is 16 amino acids long. Here the CDR3 reads CASSYLRGPLRNIQYF. The CDR3 DNA reads as TGTGCCAGCAGCTATCTAAGGGGCCCGCTGCGTAACATTCAGTACTTC.

Remarks on this clone: The junction shows a germline mismatch at one end, possibly a read error. The chain carries TRBV7-7 and TRBJ2-1; TRBD2 matches at 11 bases. CDR1 is SSHAT, CDR2 FNYEAQ, per germline (reference sequence). The CDR3 runs to 15 residues. The CDR3 is CASSLATSGNNEQFF. CDR3 in DNA: TGTGCTAGCAGCTTAGCGACTAGCGGGAACAATGAGCAGTTCTTC.

CDR3 in amino acids: CASRGGETQYF. The CDR3 DNA follows: TGTGCCAGCAGGGGGGGGGAGACCCAGTACTTC. The V and J genes are TRBV11-2 and TRBJ2-5, with 7 bases that match TRBD2. The CDR3 runs 11 residues. J was trimmed by 5 bases and V by 6 bases; bases with no gene match: 0. The germline V gene has CDR1 SGHAT and CDR2 FQNNGV.

The chain employs TRBV28 and TRBJ2-3, with 8 bases matching TRBD1. Trimming cost V 2 bases and J 6 bases; bases outside gene matches: 13. This CDR3 region has 17 residues. Germline loops: CDR1 MDHEN, CDR2 SYDVKM. This CDR3 is CASSLIGGQGAQDTQYF. CDR3 sequence (DNA): TGTGCCAGCAGTTTAATTGGAGGGCAGGGGGCCCAGGATACGCAGTATTTT.

V is TRBV6-5 and J is TRBJ2-5; TRBD1 aligns across 8 bases. The germline CDR1 and CDR2 sequences are MNHEY and SVGAGI. CDR3 length: 14 amino acids. V shed 8 bases, J shed 5 bases, and the junction held 10 bases outside the gene matches. CDR3 nucleotides: TGTGCCAGCGGTCGGCAGGGGGCTATGGAGACCCAGTACTTC. Its translation: CASGRQGAMETQYF.

This clone turned up a few times. The chain combines TRBV30 with TRBJ2-1, with TRBD1 matching 10 bases. The germline gives CDR1 GTSNPN, CDR2 SVGIG (reference sequence). The CDR3 is 13 residues long. With V trimmed by 5 bases and J by 5 bases, 3 bases remained unmatched. CDR3 in DNA: TGTGCCTGGTGGACAGGGGGGAACAATGAGCAGTTCTTC. The encoded protein is CAWWTGGNNEQFF. The full variable domain, rest sourced from reference TRBV30 and TRBJ2-1, is SQTIHQWPATLVQPVGSPLSLECTVEGTSNPNLYWYRQAAGRGLQLLFYSVGIGQISSEVPQNLSASRPQDRQFILSSKKLLLSDSGFYLCAWWTGGNNEQFFGPGTRLTVL.

This clone was found a few times. The chain employs TRBV30 and TRBJ1-3, with D possibly TRBD1 on 5 matching bases. Trimming shortened V by 0 bases and J by 0 bases, and 9 bases separated the two germline ends. The CDR3 contains 15 residues. The germline V gene has CDR1 GTSNPN and CDR2 SVGIG (reference sequence). Here the CDR3 reads CAWSVSGSSGNTIYF. As DNA, the CDR3 is TGTGCCTGGAGTGTTTCAGGGTCCTCTGGAAACACCATATATTTT.

This clone was seen a few times. The genes are TRBV7-9 and TRBJ2-7; 8 positions match TRBD1. The CDR3 sequence is 13 residues long. The junction had 3 bases not matched to a gene; V was cut back by 4 bases and J by 4 bases. In germline, CDR1 is SEHNR, CDR2 FQNEAQ (reference sequence). The CDR3 DNA reads as TGTGCCAGCAGCTCGGACAGGGAATACGAGCAGTACTTC. Translation gives CASSSDREYEQYF.

V gene TRBV10-3 combines with J gene TRBJ2-3; 7 bases align to TRBD1. CDR1 is ENHRY and CDR2 is SYGVKD in the germline V gene. Unmatched junction bases numbered 10, after V lost 6 bases and J lost 4 bases. The CDR3 is 15 amino acids. DNA of the CDR3: TGTGCCATCAGCTACGACAGGGTTGGGGCAGATACGCAGTATTTT. It is translated as CAISYDRVGADTQYF.